The 14 T cell receptor beta chains given below trace back to one sample, sequenced in a study of tumor and adjacent non-tumor tissue in lung cancer. RNA was extracted from bulk tissue without any cell sorting. A modified ARM-PCR protocol with three rounds of nested PCR amplified TCRbeta. TCRdb itself ran the multiplex PCR reads through MiXCR, one entry per CDR3 protein. The table has 60,000 to 85,000 distinct CDR3 sequences, around 77% seen once. Sequencing was done on a sample of lung tumor tissue. The origin of the receptors is a woman aged 45-59 years with non-small cell lung cancer.

The J gene is TRBJ1-5, the V gene TRBV19; TRBD1 might be the D (5 bases). This CDR3 has 15 residues. From germline, CDR1 is LNHDA and CDR2 SQIVND (reference sequence). V lost 5 bases and J 4 bases, leaving 15 bases between the germline ends. CDR3 loop: CASSRGTRENQPQHF. CDR3 bases: TGTGCCAGTAGTCGTGGGACCCGAGAGAATCAGCCCCAGCATTTT.

Details on this clonotype: One end of the junction fails to match germline, which may point to a read error. The V and J genes are TRBV12-3 or TRBV12-4 and TRBJ2-1; D is undetermined. The CDR3 runs 15 residues. The CDR3, as DNA: TGTGCCAGCAGACCTCCGACCTACGAGTACAATAAGCAGTTCTTC. Translating gives CASRPPTYEYNKQFF.

Concerning this clonotype: One junction end disagrees with the germline gene, perhaps due to a read error. The chain couples TRBV11-3 to TRBJ2-5; D possibly corresponds to TRBD2 (5 bases). This CDR3 region has 13 residues. Per the germline V gene, CDR1 is SGHNT and CDR2 is YENEEA. The CDR3 protein is CASSFRVGEAQCF. The CDR3 bases are TGTGCCAGCAGCTTCCGTGTGGGAGAGGCCCAGTGCTTC.

Details on this clonotype: A read error may produce the germline difference seen at one junction end. The chain carries TRBV6-1 and TRBJ2-1, with 10 nucleotides matching TRBD1. Germline V lookup: CDR1 MNHNS, CDR2 SASEGT. The CDR3 loop spans 15 amino acids. The chain's CDR3 is CASRLDRGSYKEQFF. Written as DNA, the CDR3 is TGTGCCAGCAGGCTGGACAGGGGGTCCTACAAAGAGCAGTTCTTC.

About this clonotype: One end of the junction fails to match germline, which may point to a read error. J is TRBJ2-7 and V is TRBV2, with 10 bases identical to TRBD1. The CDR3 consists of 13 residues. CDR1 and CDR2 from the germline V gene are SNHLY and FYNNEI. CDR3 in DNA: TGTGTCAGCAGGGACAGGGGCTTCTACGAGCAGTACTTC. The encoded protein is CVSRDRGFYEQYF.

About this clonotype: The conserved phenylalanine or tryptophan normally closing the CDR3 is absent here, so this likely arose from a read error. V usage is TRBV6-5 and J usage is TRBJ2-1; D could derive from TRBD1 or TRBD2 (5 bases each). Per the germline V gene, CDR1 is MNHEY and CDR2 is SVGAGI. The CDR3 spans 13 residues. V was cut by 1 base and J by 8 bases, with 9 bases left in between. CDR3 protein: CASSYLRGHEQFS. CDR3 DNA sequence: TGTGCCAGCAGTTACTTGAGGGGCCATGAGCAGTTCTCC.

On this clonotype: A much larger clonotype is one base distant, so this may be a read error. The chain recombines TRBV20-1 with TRBJ2-7; 7 bases align to TRBD2. Losses at the gene ends were 3 bases for V and 4 bases for J; bases not matched to a gene: 9. The CDR3 runs to 14 residues. Germline values: CDR1 DFQATT, CDR2 SNEGSKA (reference sequence). The CDR3 protein is CSARTSRILYEQYF. DNA for the CDR3: TGCAGTGCTAGGACTAGCAGGATACTGTACGAGCAGTACTTC.

This clonotype turned up a few times. A read error may account for a junction end that differs from germline. The V call is TRBV20-1, the J call TRBJ2-2; D perhaps matches TRBD2 (6 bases). CDR3 length: 16 amino acids. Germline loops: CDR1 DFQATT, CDR2 SNEGSKA (reference sequence). The CDR3 region has the DNA TGCAGTGCAAGAACGGGCGGGCTAGCGTTCACCGGGGAGCTGTTATTT. Translating it yields CSARTGGLAFTGELLF.

This clonotype was observed once. This clone may be a read error of a much larger clone one base away. The chain carries TRBV20-1 and TRBJ2-3, with TRBD2 as a possible D gene (5 bases). V was shortened by 5 bases and J by 1 base, with 10 bases between the two germline ends. The CDR3 spans 13 residues. CDR1 DFQATT and CDR2 SNEGSKA come from the germline V gene (reference sequence). CDR3 DNA: TGCAGTGCTGTGGTTAGCGGCACAGATACGCAGTATTTT. Translation gives CSAVVSGTDTQYF.

Comments on this clonotype: This may come from a read error, since a much larger clone is one base off. The chain links TRBV28 to TRBJ1-2, with D maybe TRBD1 (6 bases). Germline V lookup: CDR1 MDHEN, CDR2 SYDVKM. The V end was cut by 2 bases, the J end by 4 bases, with 14 bases between. CDR3 length: 15 amino acids. The CDR3 DNA reads TGTGCCAGCAGTTTAGGAACAGGGAATGCCTATGGCTACACCTTC. It encodes CASSLGTGNAYGYTF.

Worth noting for this clonotype: A read error is possible here, since a much larger clone lies one base away. The V gene is TRBV6-4, the J gene TRBJ1-2; D possibly corresponds to TRBD1 (6 bases). The CDR3 length is 15 residues. Germline CDR1 MRHNA, CDR2 SNTAGT. DNA for the CDR3: TGTGCCAGCAGTGACTCGGCCGGCCCTTCGGGGGGCTACGCCTTC. Translating it yields CASSDSAGPSGGYAF.

V is TRBV6-6 and J is TRBJ2-7; 15 bases agree with TRBD2. CDR1 and CDR2 (germline): MNHNY, SVGAGI (reference sequence). V dropped 6 bases and J dropped 5; count of bases not matched to a gene: 8. This CDR3 comprises 16 residues. The CDR3 nucleotides are TGTGCCAGCAGGAAAGGACTAGCGGGAGGGCCCGACGAGCAGTACTTC. Its protein product is CASRKGLAGGPDEQYF.

The rearrangement uses TRBV20-1 and TRBJ2-1; unclear D gene. CDR1 and CDR2 (germline): DFQATT, SNEGSKA (reference sequence). The V end was cut by 7 bases, the J end by 10 bases, with 20 bases between. The CDR3 has 13 amino acids. In DNA, the CDR3 is TGCAGTGTTAGTGGGGTTATGATAGACGAGCAGTTCTTC. The encoded protein is CSVSGVMIDEQFF.

Only one count was recorded for this clonotype. A much bigger clone sits one base away, suggesting this may be a read error. This chain uses TRBV7-2 with TRBJ2-7; 7 bases map to TRBD2. The CDR3 extends over 14 amino acids. The V gene's germline CDR1 is SGHTA and CDR2 FQGNSA. J was trimmed by 6 bases and V by 1 base; bases with no gene match: 6. CDR3 in amino acids: CASSLDPWGGEQYF. As DNA, the CDR3 is TGTGCCAGCAGCTTAGATCCGTGGGGGGGCGAGCAGTACTTC.